These 26 T cell receptor beta chains originate from one sample sequenced in a study of blood T cells in healthy people across ages. Combining a sample-barcoded 5' primer with a J-beta primer mix, a second PCR ran for 7 to 11 cycles. In TCRdb, the 5' RACE reads were re-called with MiXCR into one record per CDR3 protein. The table shows about 1.8 million distinct CDR3 sequences, with roughly 52% occurring only once. The sample taken for sequencing was blood. These receptors were obtained from a woman in her thirties or forties in good health.

This clonotype occurred a few times. The genes are TRBV20-1 and TRBJ2-3, with 9 nucleotides matching TRBD1. Trimming took 6 bases from V and 5 from J; bases not matched to a gene: 0. CDR3 length: 11 amino acids. Germline V gives CDR1 DFQATT, CDR2 SNEGSKA (reference sequence). CDR3 residues: CSAGQGDTQYF. In nucleotides, the CDR3 is TGCAGTGCGGGACAGGGAGATACGCAGTATTTT.

The table lists this clonotype with a few counts. The chain has TRBV12-3 or TRBV12-4 and TRBJ2-4; D not certain. Judging by the DNA end, TRBJ2-5 fits better; the J call may be wrong. The CDR3 consists of 14 residues. The CDR3 is CASSLSARLETQYF. For the CDR3, the DNA is TGTGCCAGCAGTTTGTCGGCTAGACTGGAGACCCAGTACTTC.

The chain links TRBV4-1 to TRBJ2-5; 7 positions match TRBD1. The CDR3 contains 14 residues. Germline loops: CDR1 MGHRA, CDR2 YSYEKL. J gave up 3 bases and V 1 base, and 2 bases lay outside the gene matches. In DNA, the CDR3 is TGCGCCAGCAGCCAAGTGGGACAGAAAGAGACCCAGTACTTC. Residues: CASSQVGQKETQYF.

This clonotype has a count of ten or more. The chain carries TRBV7-2 and TRBJ1-5; possibly TRBD1 for D (6 bases). CDR1 and CDR2 (germline): SGHTA, FQGNSA. There are 13 residues in the CDR3. Trimming removed 6 bases at V and 4 bases at J, with 10 bases between. As DNA, the CDR3 is TGTGCCAGCAGTGTACAGGGTAATCAGCCCCAGCATTTT. Translating gives CASSVQGNQPQHF.

This clonotype was observed a few times. The chain employs TRBV4-1 and TRBJ2-3; tentative D call: TRBD2 (6 bases). Germline values: CDR1 MGHRA, CDR2 YSYEKL. V lost 0 bases to trimming and J lost 6 bases, with 7 bases between them. The CDR3 is made up of 13 amino acids. The CDR3 is CASSQEAGDTQYF. The DNA for the CDR3 is TGCGCCAGCAGCCAAGAGGCGGGGGATACGCAGTATTTT.

This clonotype appeared once. The V gene is TRBV5-1, the J gene TRBJ1-5, with a possible D match to TRBD1 (6 bases). V was cut by 4 bases and J by 1 base, with 12 bases left in between. The CDR3 covers 15 residues. Germline lookup yields CDR1 SGHRS and CDR2 YFSETQ. The CDR3 loop is CASSETGASNQPQHF. For the CDR3, the DNA is TGCGCCAGCAGCGAGACAGGTGCGAGCAATCAGCCCCAGCATTTT.

The rearrangement links TRBV6-6 to TRBJ2-7, with D possibly matching TRBD1 (6 bases). The end of the DNA fits TRBJ2-5 better, so the J call may be wrong. The CDR3 runs 14 residues. Germline assignment: CDR1 MNHNY and CDR2 SVGAGI (reference sequence). This CDR3 reads CASSYLGDIETQYF. CDR3 bases: TGTGCCAGCAGTTACTTAGGGGACATAGAGACCCAGTACTTC.

The rearrangement uses TRBV2 and TRBJ2-1; D remains ambiguous. Looked up from germline, CDR1 is SNHLY and CDR2 is FYNNEI. Trimming stripped 4 bases from V and 9 bases from J, with 13 bases between. The CDR3 covers 13 residues. CDR3 sequence (DNA): TGTGCCAGCAGTGGCACCATGGTGGGTGAGCAGTTCTTC. It encodes CASSGTMVGEQFF.

The genes are TRBV6-1 and TRBJ2-5; 7 nucleotides agree with TRBD1. The J call is in doubt because the DNA end fits TRBJ2-7 better. The CDR3 covers 13 residues. In germline, CDR1 is MNHNS, CDR2 SASEGT. As DNA, the CDR3 is TGTGCCAGCAACCGGGACAGTCCCTACGAGCAGTACTTC. This sequence encodes CASNRDSPYEQYF.

The chain is built from TRBV13 and TRBJ1-4; 7 bases match TRBD1. CDR1 and CDR2 from the germline V gene are PRHDT and FYEKMQ (reference sequence). J lost 8 bases, V lost 5 bases, and 11 bases had no gene match. CDR3 length: 15 residues. CDR3 region: CASSRRQGKGEKLFF. CDR3 DNA sequence: TGTGCCAGCAGCCGTAGACAGGGAAAGGGGGAAAAACTGTTTTTT. Using reference TRBV13 and TRBJ1-4 for the parts outside the CDR3, the full variable domain is AAGVIQSPRHLIKEKRETATLKCYPIPRHDTVYWYQQGPGQDPQFLISFYEKMQSDKGSIPDRFSAQQFSDYHSELNMSSLELGDSALYFCASSRRQGKGEKLFFGSGTQLSVL.

V usage is TRBV7-8 and J usage is TRBJ1-4; 7 bases agree with TRBD1. The CDR3 loop spans 19 amino acids. V shed 5 bases and J 5 bases; nucleotides not matched to a gene: 20. CDR1 and CDR2 (germline): SGHVS, FQNEAQ. The CDR3 sequence: CASSLFLGQVGAQNEKLFF. As DNA, the CDR3 is TGTGCCAGCAGCCTATTCCTAGGACAGGTGGGAGCCCAGAATGAAAAACTGTTTTTT. The full variable domain, completed using reference TRBV7-8 and TRBJ1-4, is GAGVSQSPRYKVAKRGQDVALRCDPISGHVSLFWYQQALGQGPEFLTYFQNEAQLDKSGLPSDRFFAERPEGSVSTLKIQRTQQEDSAVYLCASSLFLGQVGAQNEKLFFGSGTQLSVL.

This clonotype was found a few times. The chain links TRBV7-2 to TRBJ2-7; no clear D. This CDR3 is built from 15 residues. Germline assignment: CDR1 SGHTA and CDR2 FQGNSA. Trimming left V 7 bases short and J 0 bases short, with 16 bases between. The CDR3 bases are TGTGCCAGCACTTTGACGCCGAGACTCTCCTACGAGCAGTACTTC. Its protein product is CASTLTPRLSYEQYF.

The genes are TRBV5-1 and TRBJ2-5; weak D call: TRBD1 (6 bases). Trimming pared 1 base from V and 5 bases from J, leaving 15 bases between. The V gene's germline CDR1 is SGHRS and CDR2 YFSETQ. The CDR3 has 15 amino acids. CDR3 in amino acids: CASSLPTGSSETQYF. The CDR3 nucleotides are TGCGCCAGCAGCTTGCCCACAGGGAGTTCGGAGACCCAGTACTTC.

A few counts support this clonotype. This chain joins TRBV3-1 and TRBJ2-5, with TRBD2 identical over 8 bases. The J segment lost 4 bases and the V segment lost 6 bases, leaving 10 bases of the junction unmatched. In germline, CDR1 is LGHDT, CDR2 YNNKEL (reference sequence). CDR3 length: 15 amino acids. The CDR3 here is CASSYKSLAGETQYF. The CDR3 DNA reads TGTGCCAGCAGTTACAAGAGTCTAGCGGGAGAGACCCAGTACTTC.

The CDR3 loop reads CASSLGPLAGSLHF. The CDR3 DNA reads as TGTGCCAGCAGCTTGGGGCCGCTAGCCGGATCCCTCCACTTT. The gene calls are TRBV5-6 and TRBJ1-6; the D is unclear. Germline CDR1 reads SGHDT; CDR2 reads YYEEEE. Trimming removed 0 bases from V and 14 bases from J, with 15 bases in between. The CDR3 covers 14 residues.

The chain combines TRBV20-1 with TRBJ1-2; possible D gene TRBD1, 6 bases. The V end lost 5 bases, the J end lost 4 bases, and 17 bases lay between the germline ends. The CDR3 covers 14 residues. Germline-derived CDR1 and CDR2 are DFQATT and SNEGSKA (reference sequence). Written as DNA, the CDR3 is TGCAGTGCTTTTAACCCGGGAGGGGGCTATGGCTACACCTTC. Its protein product is CSAFNPGGGYGYTF.

This clonotype was recorded many times. The V and J genes are TRBV29-1 and TRBJ2-7, with 8 nucleotides matching TRBD1. V trimming: 6 bases; J trimming: 4 bases; junction bases outside the gene matches: 8. CDR3 size: 13 residues. CDR1 is SQVTM, CDR2 ANQGSEA, per germline. This chain's CDR3 is CSVTDRDGYEQYF. DNA for the CDR3: TGCAGCGTCACGGACAGGGACGGGTACGAGCAGTACTTC.

The rearrangement joins TRBV27 to TRBJ1-1; D remains ambiguous. The ends were cut back, 0 bases at V and 3 bases at J, with 11 bases in the middle. The CDR3 extends over 15 amino acids. Germline V CDR1 and CDR2: MNHEY, SMNVEV (reference sequence). CDR3 sequence: CASSLSGNTYTEAFF. CDR3 nucleotide sequence: TGTGCCAGCAGTTTATCGGGGAACACCTACACTGAAGCTTTCTTT.

The chain carries TRBV13 and TRBJ2-7; TRBD2 matches at 11 bases. This CDR3 has 16 amino acids. Trimming removed 4 bases from V and 3 bases from J; junction bases left unmatched: 8. Germline V CDR1 and CDR2: PRHDT, FYEKMQ (reference sequence). This CDR3 reads CASSSDTSGGYYEQYF. The CDR3, as DNA: TGTGCCAGCAGCTCAGACACTAGCGGGGGCTACTACGAGCAGTACTTC.

The V and J genes are TRBV11-1 and TRBJ2-1; no definite D call. This CDR3 region has 15 residues. Trimming stripped 2 bases from V and 9 bases from J, with 17 bases between. Germline lookup yields CDR1 SGHAT and CDR2 FQDESV (reference sequence). This CDR3 reads CASSLISAHSGEQFF. The CDR3 DNA reads as TGTGCCAGCAGCTTAATCAGTGCCCATTCTGGTGAGCAGTTCTTC.

This clonotype was found a few times. The chain uses TRBV4-2 and TRBJ2-6, with 8 bases lining up with TRBD1. Germline V lookup: CDR1 LGHNA, CDR2 YNFKEQ. The ends lost 2 bases at V and 2 bases at J; junction bases unmatched: 8. The CDR3 totals 18 residues. The CDR3 spells CASSQRADRAPGANVLTF. CDR3 nucleotides: TGTGCCAGCAGCCAAAGAGCGGACAGGGCACCTGGGGCCAACGTCCTGACTTTC.

The sample holds a few counts of this clonotype. The V call is TRBV9, the J call TRBJ1-2; D is uncertain. Germline V lookup: CDR1 SGDLS, CDR2 YYNGEE. The CDR3 has 14 residues. V gave up 3 bases and J gave up 7 bases, with 16 bases separating them. CDR3 DNA: TGTGCCAGCAGCGGACTTTACAAGGCCCCTGGCTACACCTTC. It codes for CASSGLYKAPGYTF. The full variable domain, its missing parts supplied by reference TRBV9 and TRBJ1-2, is DSGVTQTPKHLITATGQRVTLRCSPRSGDLSVYWYQQSLDQGLQFLIQYYNGEERAKGNILERFSAQQFPDLHSELNLSSLELGDSALYFCASSGLYKAPGYTFGSGTRLTVV.

Comments on this clonotype: A junction boundary mismatches the germline segment, possibly from a read error. The chain has TRBV11-1 and TRBJ2-1; 9 bases are a match to TRBD1. CDR1 is SGHAT, CDR2 FQDESV, per germline (reference sequence). The CDR3 is 16 residues long. CDR3 nucleotides: TGTGCCAGCAGCTTTACGGGACAGGGTTTCTACAATGGGCAGTTCTTC. Residues: CASSFTGQGFYNGQFF.

This clonotype was seen only once. V is TRBV6-5 and J is TRBJ1-5, with D possibly being TRBD1 (6 bases). Germline assignment: CDR1 MNHEY and CDR2 SVGAGI. The CDR3 contains 15 residues. V was pared by 0 bases and J by 6 bases, with 12 bases between. This CDR3 is CASSYSRGIGQPQHF. The DNA of the CDR3 is TGTGCCAGCAGTTACTCGAGGGGGATAGGTCAGCCCCAGCATTTT.

This clonotype was detected only a few times. The J gene is TRBJ2-1, the V gene TRBV13; D is ambiguous. Germline V CDR1 and CDR2: PRHDT, FYEKMQ (reference sequence). V gave up 5 bases and J gave up 5 bases, with 13 bases separating them. The CDR3 runs 14 residues. Written as DNA, the CDR3 is TGTGCCAGCAGCCTCCGGCTAGTCGACAATGAGCAGTTCTTC. Its protein is CASSLRLVDNEQFF.

The rearrangement joins TRBV15 to TRBJ2-1; 7 bases align to TRBD2. Germline-derived CDR1 and CDR2 are LNHNV and YYDKDF (reference sequence). The CDR3 has 13 residues. J was trimmed by 9 bases and V by 0 bases; bases with no gene match: 2. The CDR3, as DNA: TGTGCCACCAGCAGAGATCTAGCGGCTGAGCAGTTCTTC. Amino acids: CATSRDLAAEQFF.